This T cell receptor beta chain was captured in a study of OX40 agonist ivuxolimab in advanced cancers. At the level of the study: The mean age was roughly 60 years, ranging from about 23 to 79, with roughly four fifths of participants male. A history of anti-PD-1, anti-PD-L1 or anti-CTLA-4 therapy was acceptable, and 40% had some.

Sampling times: baseline, cycle 4 day 1, cycle 7 day 1. Of note for this clone: Its antigen remains unknown.

Germline CDR1 ENHRY, CDR2 SYGVKD. This CDR3 contains 15 residues. V shed 4 bases and J 4 bases; nucleotides not matched to a gene: 7. Only in-frame clones appear in the TCRdb table, and some are missing; sequencing was by immunoSEQ multiplex PCR. Altogether about 58,000 clones are present, 88% being singletons, with the ten largest covering roughly 3%. Findings of the study overall: CD8+ T cells averaged more expanded clones than CD4+.

This sequence was found in an adult with an advanced solid tumor such as melanoma, head and neck, liver or kidney cancer. The chain joins TRBV10-3 to TRBJ2-5, with TRBD2 matching 9 bases. The starting material was CD4+ or CD8+ T cells sorted from blood, obtained in a trial of the OX40 agonist ivuxolimab. The CDR3 sequence: CAISGVAGAPETQYF. In DNA form, the CDR3 reads TGTGCCATCAGTGGGGTAGCGGGAGCGCCAGAGACCCAGTACTTC.